The subject of this entry is one T cell receptor beta chain. Trimming stripped 2 bases from V and 3 bases from J, with 10 bases between. The CDR3 is 14 residues long. Germline V lookup: CDR1 SGHAT, CDR2 FQNNGV. This record belongs to a study of blood T cell repertoires in COVID-19. Whole-study context: The cDNA or gDNA used as material had been derived from T cells, B-cell-depleted T cells, or PBMCs.

Clones were read by immunoSEQ multiplex PCR, and TCRdb kept only the in-frame ones, dropping some. The repertoire holds 95,000 to 150,000 clones, around 90% seen once, with 3.8% in the top ten. The source of this sequence is a woman aged 55-69 years with COVID-19, enrolled during active disease. V is TRBV11-2 and J is TRBJ2-5; tentatively, D is TRBD2 (6 bases). Source material: peripheral blood. CDR3 nucleotides: TGTGCCAGCAGCTTAATGCGGGGAGAAGAGACCCAGTACTTC. Its translation is CASSLMRGEETQYF.